The present entry profiles one T cell receptor beta chain with its context. The data originate from a study of blood T cell repertoires in COVID-19. In the study overall: In each case, the material was cDNA or gDNA derived from T cells, B-cell-depleted T cells, or PBMCs.

Original analysis: Amplification of reference gene primers provided the estimated nucleated cell counts. Clones were sequenced by immunoSEQ multiplex PCR, and TCRdb holds only the in-frame ones, with some missing. Clone size and V and J calls were adopted from that table, with D and trimming inferred from the DNA. The sample contains some 250,000 clones, about 90% of which appear only once. Cohort assignment relied on participant-reported clinical history. The receptor was derived from a human donor in a cohort exposed to, infected with or recovered from COVID-19 (not recorded which). The donor label of this sample is uncertain. Sequenced sample: PBMCs or T cells enriched from blood (not recorded which).

CDR3 DNA: TGTGCTAGTGGTTTGACCCAGGGGGCTCACTATGGCTACACCTTC. Its protein is CASGLTQGAHYGYTF. V gene TRBV12-5 combines with J gene TRBJ1-2; 8 bases are a match to TRBD1. The CDR3 is made up of 15 amino acids. Germline V gene sequence: CDR1 LGHNT, CDR2 FRNRAP. V was pared by 2 bases and J by 3 bases, with 5 bases of the junction left unmatched.